This TCR beta chain was obtained from a study of T cell repertoires in ileal Crohn's disease. Study as a whole: Postoperative therapy was given to about half: around eleven thiopurines, roughly 20 anti-TNF agents. Findings and limits, study-wide: Every patient over 26.8% clonality showed endoscopic recurrence. High-frequency clones were more common in sorted CD8 than CD4 cells. Compared with non-smokers, active smokers at surgery showed more clonal expansions.

Regarding this clone: What it binds is not known.

The CDR3 consists of 12 residues. Trimming pared 3 bases from V and 4 bases from J, leaving 6 bases between. In germline, CDR1 is SNHLY, CDR2 FYNNEI. Assay used: immunoSEQ multiplex PCR; TCRdb lists only in-frame clones, some missing. The data hold 8,500 to 14,000 clones, with about four fifths observed a single time. The rearrangement uses TRBV2 and TRBJ1-2; D is unclear. Source material: ileal tissue. The receptor was derived from an adult with Crohn's disease. The CDR3 DNA reads TGTGCCAGCAGTGATACGCGCTATGGCTACACCTTC. Amino acids: CASSDTRYGYTF.